Listed here are 26 T cell receptor beta chains from one sample, sequenced in a study of cytomegalovirus exposure and HLA in healthy donors. This table comes from immunoSEQ multiplex PCR, and its TCRdb copy is limited to in-frame clones, with some not included. The table records about 330,000 clones, roughly 88% of them present only once. The source material was PBMCs. Receptors originate from a young woman in good health and CMV-seronegative.

This sequence joins TRBV28 and TRBJ2-7; 9 bases line up with TRBD1. CDR3 length equals 15 residues. Germline CDR1 is MDHEN and CDR2 is SYDVKM. Losses at the gene ends were 4 bases for V and 6 bases for J; bases not matched to a gene: 10. The CDR3 protein is CASSSLGTGSGEQYF. The CDR3 DNA reads TGTGCCAGCAGTTCTCTCGGGACAGGGTCGGGCGAGCAGTACTTC.

This rearrangement joins TRBV18 to TRBJ1-2; 11 positions agree with TRBD1. Losses at the gene ends were 2 bases for V and 8 bases for J; bases not matched to a gene: 4. Germline lookup yields CDR1 KGHSH and CDR2 LQKENI. The CDR3 spans 14 residues. The CDR3 bases are TGTGCCAGCTCACCAGCGGACAGGGGGCTAGGCTACACCTTC. Amino acids: CASSPADRGLGYTF.

The chain combines TRBV7-3 with TRBJ2-1; D may be TRBD1 (6 bases). V lost 5 bases and J lost 8, with 7 bases in between. The CDR3 is 11 residues long. Germline-derived CDR1 and CDR2 are SGHTA and FQGTGA. The CDR3 loop reads CASSPGDEQFF. As DNA, the CDR3 is TGTGCCAGCAGCCCAGGGGATGAGCAGTTCTTC. The entire variable domain, with the rest obtained from reference TRBV7-3 and TRBJ2-1, is as follows: GAGVSQTPSNKVTEKGKYVELRCDPISGHTALYWYRQSLGQGPEFLIYFQGTGAADDSGLPNDRFFAVRPEGSVSTLKIQRTERGDSAVYLCASSPGDEQFFGPGTRLTVL.

The chain is built from TRBV19 and TRBJ1-1, with D maybe TRBD1 (5 bases). CDR1 is LNHDA, CDR2 SQIVND, per germline (reference sequence). V shed 6 bases and J shed 0 bases, with 8 bases lying between them. The CDR3 is 13 amino acids. The CDR3 coding sequence is TGTGCCAGTAGGGACATACTGAACACTGAAGCTTTCTTT. Translating it yields CASRDILNTEAFF.

The rearrangement joins TRBV6-5 to TRBJ1-5; TRBD1 aligns across 7 bases. The CDR3 has 13 residues. CDR1 MNHEY and CDR2 SVGAGI come from the germline V gene. With V trimmed by 6 bases and J by 5 bases, 4 bases remained unmatched. CDR3: CASSPTGYQPQHF. CDR3 DNA sequence: TGTGCCAGCAGCCCGACAGGGTATCAGCCCCAGCATTTT.

This clone was seen only once. The chain couples TRBV19 to TRBJ2-7; TRBD2 matches 9 bases. The CDR3 is 15 residues long. The germline V gene encodes CDR1 LNHDA and CDR2 SQIVND (reference sequence). The ends lost 4 bases at V and 2 bases at J; junction bases unmatched: 6. The CDR3 reads CASSKGLASPYEQYF. CDR3 in DNA: TGTGCCAGTAGTAAAGGACTAGCGAGTCCCTACGAGCAGTACTTC.

The chain has TRBV28 and TRBJ2-3; TRBD2 aligns across 8 bases. The V and J ends lost 3 bases and 6 bases, in that order; junction bases with no gene match: 2. CDR3 length: 13 amino acids. Germline CDR1 reads MDHEN; CDR2 reads SYDVKM. CDR3 coding DNA: TGTGCCAGCAGTTTTTCGGGAGGGGATACGCAGTATTTT. This sequence encodes CASSFSGGDTQYF.

The chain has TRBV7-2 and TRBJ2-1; D is undetermined. In germline, CDR1 is SGHTA, CDR2 FQGNSA. This CDR3 is built from 14 residues. With 1 base removed from V and 7 bases from J, the gap between germline ends came to 11 bases. The CDR3 here is CASSLVTPGNEQFF. CDR3 nucleotide sequence: TGTGCCAGCAGCTTAGTGACTCCCGGGAATGAGCAGTTCTTC.

V is TRBV7-9 and J is TRBJ1-1; D uncertain. Germline lookup yields CDR1 SEHNR and CDR2 FQNEAQ (reference sequence). The CDR3 extends over 13 amino acids. The V and J ends lost 1 base and 5 bases respectively, with 8 bases between them. As DNA, the CDR3 is TGTGCCAGCAGCTTAGGTGGCCGAACTGAAGCTTTCTTT. This sequence encodes CASSLGGRTEAFF.

The gene calls are TRBV19 and TRBJ2-7, with 7 bases fitting TRBD1. This CDR3 spans 15 amino acids. The germline V gene has CDR1 LNHDA and CDR2 SQIVND (reference sequence). J lost 2 bases, V lost 5 bases, and 9 bases had no gene match. The CDR3 here is CASSPTWTGAYEQYF. CDR3 coding DNA: TGTGCCAGTAGTCCGACCTGGACAGGTGCCTACGAGCAGTACTTC.

In its sample, this clone was seen once. V is TRBV7-8 and J is TRBJ2-5, with D possibly being TRBD2 (6 bases). The germline V gene encodes CDR1 SGHVS and CDR2 FQNEAQ. This CDR3 region has 16 residues. Trimming shortened V by 4 bases and J by 1 base, and 16 bases separated the two germline ends. DNA of the CDR3: TGTGCCAGCAGCTCCCGACGGACTATGATCCAAGAGACCCAGTACTTC. This sequence encodes CASSSRRTMIQETQYF. The full variable domain, in which reference TRBV7-8 and TRBJ2-5 provide the parts outside the CDR3, is GAGVSQSPRYKVAKRGQDVALRCDPISGHVSLFWYQQALGQGPEFLTYFQNEAQLDKSGLPSDRFFAERPEGSVSTLKIQRTQQEDSAVYLCASSSRRTMIQETQYFGPGTRLLVL.

V is TRBV4-1 and J is TRBJ2-7, with 7 positions matching TRBD1. This CDR3 comprises 15 residues. Trimming cost V 0 bases and J 0 bases; bases outside gene matches: 2. The germline gives CDR1 MGHRA, CDR2 YSYEKL. CDR3 DNA sequence: TGCGCCAGCAGCCAAGATTCAGGGGGCTCCTACGAGCAGTACTTC. Its protein product is CASSQDSGGSYEQYF.

In this sample, this clone turned up once. The V call is TRBV5-1, the J call TRBJ1-1, with D possibly matching TRBD1 (6 bases). Between the trimmed V and J ends, which lost 1 base and 0 bases, there was a span of 10 bases. Germline V CDR1 and CDR2: SGHRS, YFSETQ. The CDR3 covers 15 residues. DNA of the CDR3: TGCGCCAGCAGCTTGACGGGACACATGAACACTGAAGCTTTCTTT. Translated: CASSLTGHMNTEAFF.

In this sample, this clone turned up once. The CDR3 bases are TGTGCCAGCAGCCAGAGAGCGGGAGGGTATGAGCAGTTCTTC. It codes for CASSQRAGGYEQFF. The V and J genes are TRBV7-2 and TRBJ2-1; 10 positions agree with TRBD2. The germline V gene has CDR1 SGHTA and CDR2 FQGNSA. Losses at the gene ends were 5 bases for V and 8 bases for J; bases not matched to a gene: 6. CDR3 size: 14 residues.

The rearrangement uses TRBV6-5 and TRBJ2-7; TRBD2 is a possible D gene (5 bases). The CDR3 runs to 14 residues. V lost 4 bases and J lost 1, with 11 bases in between. The germline gives CDR1 MNHEY, CDR2 SVGAGI. CDR3 protein: CASSFGRRSYEQYF. DNA of the CDR3: TGTGCCAGCAGTTTCGGCCGGAGGTCCTACGAGCAGTACTTC.

The CDR3 DNA sequence: TGTGCCTTGGAGTATGATATGAAAGCTTTCTTT. Its protein is CALEYDMKAFF. V gene TRBV30 combines with J gene TRBJ1-1; D unresolved. The CDR3 sequence is 11 residues long. Germline CDR1 is GTSNPN and CDR2 is SVGIG (reference sequence). V gave up 7 bases and J gave up 9 bases, with 15 bases separating them.

DNA of the CDR3: TGTGCCAGTAGCCAGCGGGAGTCGAATACGCAGTATTTT. It yields the protein CASSQRESNTQYF. The gene calls are TRBV19 and TRBJ2-3; TRBD2 matches at 8 bases. Germline loops: CDR1 LNHDA, CDR2 SQIVND (reference sequence). This CDR3 is 13 amino acids long. V lost 6 bases and J lost 7; bases outside the gene matches: 6. Complete variable domain (other parts from reference TRBV19 and TRBJ2-3): DGGITQSPKYLFRKEGQNVTLSCEQNLNHDAMYWYRQDPGQGLRLIYYSQIVNDFQKGDIAEGYSVSREKKESFPLTVTSAQKNPTAFYLCASSQRESNTQYFGPGTRLTVL.

The chain uses TRBV5-1 and TRBJ2-7; 8 nucleotides match TRBD1. The length of the CDR3 is 16 residues. Germline V gene lookup returns CDR1 SGHRS and CDR2 YFSETQ. V was clipped by 7 bases and J by 4 bases; unmatched bases: 16. DNA of the CDR3: TGCGCCAGCTTCGCCAACCCGGACAGGGTCCTATACGAGCAGTACTTC. Protein sequence: CASFANPDRVLYEQYF.

Only one count was recorded for this clone. The V call is TRBV7-2, the J call TRBJ2-7; 9 bases map to TRBD2. CDR1 SGHTA and CDR2 FQGNSA come from the germline V gene. The CDR3 spans 13 residues. The J segment lost 4 bases and the V segment lost 8 bases, leaving 6 bases of the junction unmatched. This chain's CDR3 is CASCLAGMYEQYF. The DNA for the CDR3 is TGTGCCAGCTGTCTAGCGGGGATGTACGAGCAGTACTTC. Drawing the rest from reference TRBV7-2 and TRBJ2-7, the complete variable domain is GAGVSQSPSNKVTEKGKDVELRCDPISGHTALYWYRQSLGQGLEFLIYFQGNSAPDKSGLPSDRFSAERTGGSVSTLTIQRTQQEDSAVYLCASCLAGMYEQYFGPGTRLTVT.

V usage is TRBV4-1 and J usage is TRBJ1-2; unclear D gene. This CDR3 has 15 amino acids. Trimming took 0 bases from V and 2 from J, leaving 10 bases between them. Germline CDR1 MGHRA, CDR2 YSYEKL. CDR3 protein: CASSQDGNSNYGYTF. DNA of the CDR3: TGCGCCAGCAGCCAAGATGGAAACAGCAACTATGGCTACACCTTC.

In this sample, this clone turned up once. The chain has TRBV30 and TRBJ2-7, with 10 bases aligning to TRBD1. The CDR3 runs 16 residues. CDR1 GTSNPN and CDR2 SVGIG come from the germline V gene (reference sequence). V shed 1 base and J 0 bases; nucleotides not matched to a gene: 6. CDR3 residues: CAWSARQGASSYEQYF. In DNA, the CDR3 is TGTGCCTGGAGTGCCAGACAGGGGGCGAGCTCCTACGAGCAGTACTTC.

V is TRBV7-2 and J is TRBJ2-1; TRBD2 agrees at 8 bases. Trimming at V came to 5 bases and at J to 7 bases, leaving 7 bases not matched to a gene. Per the germline V gene, CDR1 is SGHTA and CDR2 is FQGNSA. This CDR3 is built from 14 residues. The CDR3 protein is CASSQGGGRNEQFF. In DNA, the CDR3 is TGTGCCAGCAGCCAGGGCGGGGGGCGGAATGAGCAGTTCTTC. Together with reference TRBV7-2 and TRBJ2-1, the CDR3 gives the full variable domain: GAGVSQSPSNKVTEKGKDVELRCDPISGHTALYWYRQSLGQGLEFLIYFQGNSAPDKSGLPSDRFSAERTGGSVSTLTIQRTQQEDSAVYLCASSQGGGRNEQFFGPGTRLTVL.

This clone was detected a few times. This chain connects TRBV5-1 to TRBJ1-5, with D unresolved. Trimming cost V 0 bases and J 2 bases, with 9 bases left between them. The germline gives CDR1 SGHRS, CDR2 YFSETQ. The CDR3 consists of 15 residues. CDR3 DNA sequence: TGCGCCAGCAGCTTGGACGGGAGGGGCAATCAGCCCCAGCATTTT. Translating it yields CASSLDGRGNQPQHF.

The V call is TRBV6-5, the J call TRBJ1-2; 7 bases align to TRBD1. Germline V CDR1 and CDR2: MNHEY, SVGAGI. Trimming removed 6 bases from V and 4 bases from J; junction bases left unmatched: 5. The CDR3 runs 13 residues. CDR3 sequence reads: CASSLDRTYGYTF. The CDR3 nucleotides are TGTGCCAGCAGCTTGGACAGGACCTATGGCTACACCTTC.

This CDR3 is CSVPKYSVRTEAFF. Here the CDR3 DNA reads TGCAGCGTTCCGAAATACTCTGTTAGAACTGAAGCTTTCTTT. This chain connects TRBV29-1 to TRBJ1-1; D is unresolved. Trimming took 5 bases from V and 5 from J, leaving 18 bases between them. CDR3 length: 14 amino acids. Germline CDR1 SQVTM, CDR2 ANQGSEA.

The V and J genes are TRBV5-1 and TRBJ1-2; TRBD1 matches at 9 bases. The CDR3 totals 15 residues. CDR1 and CDR2 from the germline V gene are SGHRS and YFSETQ. V lost 4 bases, J lost 0 bases, and 4 bases stayed unmatched. The CDR3: CASSVTGGANYGYTF. The CDR3 nucleotides are TGCGCCAGCAGCGTTACAGGGGGCGCTAACTATGGCTACACCTTC.